The 23 T cell receptor beta chains reported below all come from one sample, sequenced in a study of T cells in Graves' hyperthyroidism and ophthalmopathy. Amplification yielded TCR beta CDR3 regions, with RNA transcripts as the source. An initial round of RT-PCR targeting the TCR CDR3 relied on the HTBI primer set. TCRdb reprocessed the multiplex PCR reads via MiXCR and lists one record per CDR3 protein. Counted here are about 130,000 distinct CDR3 sequences, approximately 20% occurring once; the ten biggest clones make up 60% to 80%. Sequenced sample: blood. These receptors were taken from a woman in her fifties or sixties with Graves' hyperthyroidism that later progressed to Graves' ophthalmopathy.

This clonotype has at least ten counts. The rearrangement links TRBV28 to TRBJ2-3; TRBD2 matches at 9 bases. This CDR3 is built from 19 residues. The germline CDR1 and CDR2 sequences are MDHEN and SYDVKM. V was pared by 2 bases and J by 4 bases, with 16 bases of the junction left unmatched. The CDR3 sequence: CASSLRLAGSPRVADTQYF. For the CDR3, the DNA is TGTGCCAGCAGTTTAAGGCTAGCGGGATCCCCACGGGTGGCAGATACGCAGTATTTT.

This clonotype was observed at least ten times. This chain uses TRBV6-6 with TRBJ2-1; D possibly matches TRBD1 or TRBD2 (5 bases each). The V gene lost 0 bases and the J gene lost 8 bases, with 14 bases spanning the gap. Germline V gene sequence: CDR1 MNHNY, CDR2 SVGAGI (reference sequence). The length of the CDR3 is 15 residues. The CDR3 sequence: CASSYSGYLGDEQFF. CDR3 coding DNA: TGTGCCAGCAGTTACTCCGGATACCTGGGGGATGAGCAGTTCTTC.

As for this clonotype: A much larger clone lies a single base off, so this may be a read error. The genes are TRBV20-1 and TRBJ2-7, with 9 nucleotides matching TRBD1. Germline CDR1 and CDR2: DFQATT and SNEGSKA (reference sequence). With V trimmed by 5 bases and J by 5 bases, 4 bases remained unmatched. This CDR3 is built from 12 residues. The CDR3 region is CSADRGSHEQYF. CDR3 nucleotides: TGCAGTGCTGACAGGGGGTCCCACGAGCAGTACTTC.

The rearrangement links TRBV28 to TRBJ2-5; D possibly matches TRBD1 or TRBD2 (5 bases each). CDR3 length equals 11 residues. Germline V gives CDR1 MDHEN, CDR2 SYDVKM. V was cut by 4 bases and J by 5 bases, with 5 bases left in between. CDR3 DNA sequence: TGTGCCAGCAGTTGGGGGGAGACCCAGTACTTC. It codes for CASSWGETQYF.

There are many counts of this clonotype. The chain has TRBV30 and TRBJ1-3; D gene unclear. The ends were cut back, 0 bases at V and 8 bases at J, with 17 bases in the middle. The CDR3 consists of 15 residues. CDR1 GTSNPN and CDR2 SVGIG come from the germline V gene (reference sequence). CDR3 protein: CAWSVQGARRDTIYF. For the CDR3, the DNA is TGTGCCTGGAGTGTACAAGGCGCCCGGCGGGACACCATATATTTT.

This clonotype has ten or more counts. V usage is TRBV2 and J usage is TRBJ1-5; maybe TRBD1 (6 bases). Germline V gene sequence: CDR1 SNHLY, CDR2 FYNNEI. V lost 3 bases and J 8 bases, leaving 14 bases between the germline ends. The CDR3 is made up of 14 amino acids. CDR3 nucleotide sequence: TGTGCCAGCAGTGAGAGGTTCAGGGGTAAGCCCCAGCATTTT. The encoded protein is CASSERFRGKPQHF.

A word on this clonotype: This likely comes from a read error, as the CDR3 has no conserved phenylalanine or tryptophan at its end. The genes are TRBV6-1 and TRBJ1-5; 8 bases map to TRBD1. There are 16 residues in the CDR3. Germline V gene sequence: CDR1 MNHNS, CDR2 SASEGT. CDR3 residues: CAGRPLQGGFNQPQHY. CDR3 sequence (DNA): TGTGCCGGCAGACCTTTACAGGGGGGGTTTAATCAGCCCCAGCATTAT.

V and J are TRBV7-2 and TRBJ1-1; D is undetermined. Trimming took off 5 bases at V and 1 base at J, with 11 bases between the two ends. Germline lookup yields CDR1 SGHTA and CDR2 FQGNSA. The CDR3 loop spans 14 amino acids. The CDR3, as DNA: TGTGCCAGCAGCCCTTTTTCAGCGAACACTGAAGCTTTCTTT. This gives the protein CASSPFSANTEAFF.

At least ten counts were recorded for this clonotype. The chain recombines TRBV20-1 with TRBJ2-7; D gene ambiguous. CDR3 length equals 17 residues. Trimming took 6 bases from V and 4 from J, leaving 28 bases between them. In germline, CDR1 is DFQATT, CDR2 SNEGSKA (reference sequence). The CDR3 region is CSAPPPLTSQIYYEQYF. In DNA form, the CDR3 reads TGCAGTGCCCCCCCCCCCTTAACCAGCCAGATTTATTACGAGCAGTACTTC.

This chain uses TRBV7-3 with TRBJ2-2, with 9 bases lining up with TRBD2. Germline values: CDR1 SGHTA, CDR2 FQGTGA. CDR3 length: 15 amino acids. The trim removed 5 bases at V and 8 bases at J, leaving 9 bases unmatched. CDR3 nucleotides: TGTGCCAGCAGCCCGTCTAGCGGGATAGTGGGGGAGCTGTTTTTT. This codes for CASSPSSGIVGELFF.

This clonotype occurred a few times. V and J are TRBV4-1 and TRBJ1-3; D is possibly TRBD1 (5 bases). Deletions cut 3 bases from V and 0 bases from J, with 15 bases between. The CDR3 runs to 17 residues. Germline CDR1 is MGHRA and CDR2 is YSYEKL. In nucleotides, the CDR3 is TGCGCCAGCAGCCAGCCCCCGGGACGGGGCTCTGGAAACACCATATATTTT. Amino acid sequence: CASSQPPGRGSGNTIYF.

This clonotype was observed a few times. In DNA, the CDR3 is TGTGCCACCAGCCCGGGGCTACAAGAGACCCAGTACTTC. It specifies CATSPGLQETQYF. This chain uses TRBV15 with TRBJ2-5; tentatively, D is TRBD1 or TRBD2 (5 bases each). CDR3 size: 13 residues. From germline, CDR1 is LNHNV and CDR2 YYDKDF (reference sequence). The V gene lost 5 bases and the J gene lost 2 bases, with 9 bases spanning the gap.

This clonotype was detected only a few times. This chain connects TRBV20-1 to TRBJ2-7, with 8 bases aligning to TRBD2. V shed 5 bases, J shed 4 bases, and the junction held 10 bases outside the gene matches. Per germline, CDR1 DFQATT and CDR2 SNEGSKA (reference sequence). The CDR3 totals 14 residues. The CDR3 reads CSAESGREVYEQYF. In nucleotides, the CDR3 is TGCAGTGCTGAAAGCGGGAGAGAGGTTTACGAGCAGTACTTC.

This clonotype was recorded many times. This chain uses TRBV28 with TRBJ2-7; 7 nucleotides line up with TRBD2. Germline values: CDR1 MDHEN, CDR2 SYDVKM. This CDR3 is 14 amino acids long. The trim removed 2 bases at V and 2 bases at J, leaving 3 bases unmatched. The CDR3 reads CASSLALATYEQYF. The CDR3 coding sequence is TGTGCCAGCAGTTTAGCACTAGCGACCTACGAGCAGTACTTC.

Ten or more counts support this clonotype. The genes are TRBV11-3 and TRBJ2-2, with D perhaps matching TRBD1 or TRBD2 (6 bases each). The CDR3 runs to 15 residues. Germline CDR1 reads SGHNT; CDR2 reads YENEEA. Trimming left V 4 bases short and J 2 bases short, with 11 bases between. CDR3 sequence reads: CASSYGGSNTGELFF. As DNA, the CDR3 is TGTGCCAGCAGCTACGGGGGCAGTAACACCGGGGAGCTGTTTTTT.

This clonotype was counted ten times or more. The chain carries TRBV10-2 and TRBJ2-7; D perhaps matches TRBD2 (6 bases). There are 13 residues in the CDR3. Looked up from germline, CDR1 is WSHSY and CDR2 is SAAADI. V was trimmed by 9 bases and J by 2 bases, leaving 14 bases between them. CDR3 loop: CASISGVTYEQYF. For the CDR3, the DNA is TGCGCCAGTATTAGCGGAGTTACCTACGAGCAGTACTTC.

The genes are TRBV19 and TRBJ1-5, with D perhaps matching TRBD1 (5 bases). This CDR3 is 15 amino acids long. Trimming took 3 bases from V and 5 from J, leaving 14 bases between them. Germline CDR1 is LNHDA and CDR2 is SQIVND (reference sequence). CDR3 DNA: TGTGCCAGTAGTATCAGGGTGAATCGGGATCAGCCCCAGCATTTT. Translation gives CASSIRVNRDQPQHF. The whole variable domain, filled in from reference TRBV19 and TRBJ1-5, reads DGGITQSPKYLFRKEGQNVTLSCEQNLNHDAMYWYRQDPGQGLRLIYYSQIVNDFQKGDIAEGYSVSREKKESFPLTVTSAQKNPTAFYLCASSIRVNRDQPQHFGDGTRLSIL.

With respect to this clonotype: Just one base apart from a much larger clone, this may be a read error. The CDR3 region is CSAPQGANSYVQYF. CDR3 DNA sequence: TGCAGTGCTCCACAGGGGGCGAACTCCTACGTGCAGTACTTC. This chain links TRBV20-1 with TRBJ2-7; TRBD1 aligns across 9 bases. The CDR3 spans 14 residues. CDR1 and CDR2 (germline): DFQATT, SNEGSKA (reference sequence).

V usage is TRBV20-1 and J usage is TRBJ2-4; TRBD1 is a possible D gene (6 bases). The V end lost 6 bases, the J end lost 0 bases, and 15 bases lay between the germline ends. Germline V gene data show CDR1 as DFQATT and CDR2 as SNEGSKA (reference sequence). This CDR3 comprises 15 residues. CDR3 DNA sequence: TGCAGTGCCCCTCAAAGGGGGTTAGCCAAAAACATTCAGTACTTC. Translating gives CSAPQRGLAKNIQYF.

This clonotype has just a few counts. The gene calls are TRBV19 and TRBJ2-1; D may be TRBD2 (6 bases). CDR1 is LNHDA and CDR2 is SQIVND in the germline V gene (reference sequence). With 3 bases removed from V and 2 bases from J, the gap between germline ends came to 14 bases. The CDR3 is made up of 16 amino acids. CDR3 residues: CASSIQRGTAYNEQFF. The CDR3 region has the DNA TGTGCCAGTAGTATTCAGCGCGGGACCGCCTACAATGAGCAGTTCTTC.

This clonotype was counted many times. The V gene is TRBV28, the J gene TRBJ1-1; maybe TRBD1 (5 bases). CDR1 and CDR2 (germline): MDHEN, SYDVKM. V lost 7 bases and J lost 6, with 21 bases in between. The CDR3 extends over 15 amino acids. CDR3 residues: CASTLGGKRQSEAFF. CDR3 DNA: TGTGCCAGCACCCTCGGGGGGAAAAGACAGTCTGAAGCTTTCTTT.

This clonotype was seen more than once but under ten times. It may be a read error: a sequence one base away is much more abundant. The V gene is TRBV11-2, the J gene TRBJ2-3; D may be TRBD1 (6 bases). The V end lost 5 bases, the J end lost 6 bases, and 18 bases lay between the germline ends. CDR3 length: 15 residues. CDR1 and CDR2 (germline): SGHAT, FQNNGV. CDR3 in amino acids: CASSPTGLYYDTQYF. CDR3 bases: TGTGCCAGCAGCCCGACAGGCTTATACTACGATACGCAGTATTTT.

This clonotype showed up many times. This chain joins TRBV10-1 and TRBJ1-2; D is perhaps TRBD1 (5 bases). The CDR3 is 15 residues long. V lost 5 bases and J 4 bases, leaving 17 bases between the germline ends. CDR1 and CDR2 from the germline V gene are WNHNN and SYGVQD (reference sequence). The CDR3 is CASSPVGRESYGYTF. The CDR3 nucleotides read TGCGCCAGCAGTCCGGTGGGCAGGGAGAGCTATGGCTACACCTTC.